This record concerns one T cell receptor (beta chain) sequence. Its antigen is still unknown. The CDR3 extends over 14 amino acids. The germline V and J ends were trimmed by 2 bases and 9 bases, with 13 bases remaining between them. The sample belongs to a study of CD8 T cells in ankylosing spondylitis. Study outcomes and limitations: One TCR beta motif, made up of under ten highly homologous variants, appeared characteristic of ankylosing spondylitis blood.

TCRdb re-called the 5' RACE reads with MiXCR, one entry per CDR3 protein. The data hold a few hundred thousand distinct CDR3 sequences, with approximately 11% observed a single time. The receptor comes from a male donor with ankylosing spondylitis. Sequenced sample: blood, either unsorted or a sorted T cell fraction (not recorded which). The chain has TRBV12-3 or TRBV12-4 and TRBJ2-2; no reliable D call. The CDR3 sequence: CASSLPGRSRELFF. The DNA of the CDR3 is TGTGCCAGCAGTTTACCCGGACGGTCTCGGGAGCTGTTTTTT.